This is a list of T cell receptor beta chains from one sample in a study of identical twins. TCRdb recomputed calls from the 5' RACE reads with MiXCR, one row per CDR3 protein. The top ten hold around 8.9% of the sample, which has some 260,000 distinct CDR3 sequences, over 11% seen once. Source material: memory (CD45RO+) T cells sorted from blood. These receptors were taken from a woman aged 18-29 years in good health. Both conserved end residues are part of each CDR3. D genes are given only for firm matches. The size of a clone is reported for some rows only, either as once, few or many, or as a class for expanded clones.

length	D	size	V	J	DNA	CDR3
16	NA	NA	TRBV12-3/TRBV12-4	TRBJ2-3	TGTGCCAGCAGCCTCCCACCAGCCTCTAGCACAGATACGCAGTATTTT	CASSLPPASSTDTQYF
16	TRBD2	few	TRBV3-1	TRBJ2-1	TGTGCCAGCAGCCGGAATTTAGCGGGAGTAGGCAATGAGCAGTTCTTC	CASSRNLAGVGNEQFF
12	NA	many	TRBV13	TRBJ2-7	TGTGCCAGCAGCCGGGACGGCTACGAGCAGTACTTC	CASSRDGYEQYF
16	NA	few	TRBV7-9	TRBJ1-1	TGTGCCAGCAGCACTTATGGGGGGGGCGTGAGGACTGAAGCTTTCTTT	CASSTYGGGVRTEAFF
17	TRBD2	NA	TRBV9	TRBJ2-5	TGTGCCAGCAGCGTAGTAAGCGGGGGTTCGTCTAGTGAGACCCAGTACTTC	CASSVVSGGSSSETQYF
15	NA	few	TRBV11-3	TRBJ2-1	TGTGCCAGCAGCTCGTATGTTGGGGCTTACAATGAGCAGTTCTTC	CASSSYVGAYNEQFF
14	TRBD1	NA	TRBV29-1	TRBJ2-4	TGCAGCGTTGAACCGGGGACAGGGATTAACATTCAGTACTTC	CSVEPGTGINIQYF
16	TRBD2	few	TRBV12-3/TRBV12-4	TRBJ2-7	TGTGCCAGCAGTTTATGGGCTAGCGGGAGTTTCGGCGAGCAGTACTTC	CASSLWASGSFGEQYF
14	NA	NA	TRBV7-6	TRBJ1-1	TGTGCCAGCAGCTCGGAGGGGGGGTCATCGCGGGCTTTCTTT	CASSSEGGSSRAFF
16	NA	NA	TRBV4-3	TRBJ2-2	TGCGCCAGCAGCCCCCCCTGGCAGGGAAACACCGGGGAGCTGTTTTTT	CASSPPWQGNTGELFF
11	TRBD2	many	TRBV7-2	TRBJ2-7	TGTGCCAGCAGCCTAGCGGCCGAGCAGTACTTC	CASSLAAEQYF
17	TRBD1	many	TRBV5-1	TRBJ2-1	TGCGCCAGCAGCTTATCCCGACAGGGGGTACAATGCGATGAGCAGTTCTTC	CASSLSRQGVQCDEQFF
13	TRBD2	NA	TRBV6-1	TRBJ2-3	TGTGCCAGCAGGCTAGCGGGCACAGATACGCAGTATTTT	CASRLAGTDTQYF
15	TRBD1	many	TRBV20-1	TRBJ1-6	TGCAGTGCTAACCCTACACAGGGGAACGGTTCACCCCTCCACTTT	CSANPTQGNGSPLHF
15	TRBD2	few	TRBV5-1	TRBJ2-2	TGCGCCAGCAGCCTATGGCGGGGGGACACCGGGGAGCTGTTTTTT	CASSLWRGDTGELFF
14	NA	few	TRBV12-3/TRBV12-4	TRBJ1-3	TGTGCCAGCAGCCGCCAGGACAGAGGAAACACCATATATTTT	CASSRQDRGNTIYF
13	NA	few	TRBV20-1	TRBJ1-1	TGCAGTGCTAGGACAGATATGAACACTGAAGCTTTCTTT	CSARTDMNTEAFF
14	NA	NA	TRBV3-1	TRBJ2-2	TGTGCCAGCGGCGAACAGGGAATTACCGGGGAGCTGTTTTTT	CASGEQGITGELFF
16	NA	NA	TRBV6-1	TRBJ2-7	TGTGCCAGCAGCCACCCGTCATTTAGGGGTCCCTACGAGCAGTACTTC	CASSHPSFRGPYEQYF
12	NA	few	TRBV20-1	TRBJ1-2	TGCAGTGCTAGTCTCAGGGGAAGTGGCTACACCTTC	CSASLRGSGYTF
16	NA	NA	TRBV16	TRBJ2-1	TGTGCCAGCAGCCAATTGGGGGGGGCCCTTATTGGTCAGCAGTTCTTC	CASSQLGGALIGQQFF
19	TRBD1	few	TRBV11-2	TRBJ2-2	TGTGCCAGCAGCTTATTTGGGACAGGGGGCGCCCGGGGCACCGGGGAGCTGTTTTTT	CASSLFGTGGARGTGELFF
13	NA	few	TRBV29-1	TRBJ2-3	TGCAGCGCTGAGGGGCAGGTTGCAGATACGCAGTATTTT	CSAEGQVADTQYF
14	TRBD2	NA	TRBV30	TRBJ2-2	TGTGCCTGGAGTGCGGGACTAGCAGACGGGGAGCTGTTTTTT	CAWSAGLADGELFF
13	NA	NA	TRBV12-3/TRBV12-4	TRBJ2-4	TGTGCCAGCAGTGCGGGACACAAAAACATTCAGTACTTC	CASSAGHKNIQYF
15	TRBD2	NA	TRBV5-1	TRBJ2-5	TGCGCCAGCAGGGAGAGGAGCGGGGGGGAAGAGACCCAGTACTTC	CASRERSGGEETQYF
13	NA	once	TRBV3-1	TRBJ1-1	TGTGCCAGCAGCCAAGACAGGCTCACTGAAGCTTTCTTT	CASSQDRLTEAFF
15	NA	few	TRBV6-1	TRBJ1-1	TGTGCCAGCAGCCCCGGGACGGCGCTAGCGCCTGAAGCTTTCTTT	CASSPGTALAPEAFF
14	NA	NA	TRBV2	TRBJ2-1	TGTGCCAGCAGCAGGGATGCCCCCTACAATGAGCAGTTCTTC	CASSRDAPYNEQFF
14	NA	few	TRBV6-1	TRBJ1-2	TGTGCCAGCAGTGAATTGACCCGCAACTATGGCTACACCTTC	CASSELTRNYGYTF
11	NA	few	TRBV3-1	TRBJ2-5	TGTGCCAGCAGCCTAAGTACTCTCCAGTACTTC	CASSLSTLQYF
13	NA	NA	TRBV2	TRBJ2-7	TGTGCCAGCAGTGCGGCGATTGCCTACGAGCAGTACTTC	CASSAAIAYEQYF
14	NA	NA	TRBV12-3/TRBV12-4	TRBJ1-1	TGTGCCAGCAGTTTAGCGGGACACCTCACTGAAGCTTTCTTT	CASSLAGHLTEAFF
11	NA	many	TRBV12-3/TRBV12-4	TRBJ2-7	TGTGCCAGCAGTTTGATTGACGAGCAGTACTTC	CASSLIDEQYF
16	TRBD2	many	TRBV5-6	TRBJ2-1	TGTGCCAGCAGCTTTGCCCTAGCGGGATTTGACAATGAGCAGTTCTTC	CASSFALAGFDNEQFF
16	NA	NA	TRBV12-3/TRBV12-4	TRBJ2-7	TGTGCCAGCAGGCTAACCGGGACCGCGTTGCGTTTCGAGCAGTACTTC	CASRLTGTALRFEQYF
14	TRBD2	once	TRBV19	TRBJ2-1	TGTGCCAGTAGTAATAGCGGGGGGGCGGGTGAGCAGTTCTTC	CASSNSGGAGEQFF
15	TRBD1	few	TRBV7-6	TRBJ2-3	TGTGCCAGCAGCTCCGGGACAGGGCACACAGATACGCAGTATTTT	CASSSGTGHTDTQYF
16	TRBD2	NA	TRBV6-2/TRBV6-3	TRBJ2-3	TGTGCCAGCAGGACACTAGCGGGGGGTGAAACAGATACGCAGTATTTT	CASRTLAGGETDTQYF
15	TRBD2	NA	TRBV6-1	TRBJ2-5	TGTGCCAGCAGTCCCCCGGGGGGGGGCCGTATGGCCCAGTACTTC	CASSPPGGGRMAQYF
15	TRBD2	NA	TRBV7-9	TRBJ2-7	TGTGCCAGCAGCTTAGAGCTAGCGGGAGTACGGGAGCAGTACTTC	CASSLELAGVREQYF
13	TRBD1	few	TRBV7-2	TRBJ1-1	TGTGCCAGCAGCCCACAGGGGTACACTGAAGCTTTCTTT	CASSPQGYTEAFF
13	NA	many	TRBV12-3/TRBV12-4	TRBJ1-1	TGTGCCAGCAGTGTAGAGGGGGGGGCTGAAGCTTTCTTT	CASSVEGGAEAFF
17	TRBD1	NA	TRBV27	TRBJ2-3	TGTGCCAGCAGTTTGAGTGTCAGAGGGACAGGCACAGATACGCAGTATTTT	CASSLSVRGTGTDTQYF
14	NA	NA	TRBV5-1	TRBJ2-5	TGCGCCAGCAGCTTGGCGTTTTTAGGGGGGACCCAGTACTTC	CASSLAFLGGTQYF
15	TRBD2	few	TRBV6-2/TRBV6-3	TRBJ2-1	TGTGCCAGCAGTTATCGGGCGGGAGGCAAGAATGAGCAGTTCTTC	CASSYRAGGKNEQFF
15	TRBD1	few	TRBV12-3/TRBV12-4	TRBJ1-2	TGTGCCAGCAGTTCCCCCGGGACAGCCTGGGGTGGCTACACCTTC	CASSSPGTAWGGYTF